A selection of T cell receptor beta chains follows, all from one sample in a study of cytomegalovirus exposure and HLA in healthy donors. Sequenced by immunoSEQ multiplex PCR; TCRdb stores in-frame clones only, minus some. The sample holds more than 140,000 clones, over 70% seen once. Material: PBMCs. These TCRs come from a man aged 30 to 45 in good health and CMV-seropositive. The CDR3 runs from the conserved cysteine through the conserved F or W. The D gene is left open where the match is weak. Clone size is stated in some rows and not others, as once, few, many or a class when expanded.

clone size	V gene	J gene	D gene	CDR3 DNA	CDR3 protein
.	TRBV10-2	TRBJ1-2	TRBD1	TGCGCCAGCAGTGGGGACAGAGCTAACTATGGCTACACCTTC	CASSGDRANYGYTF
few	TRBV28	TRBJ2-7	.	TGTGCCAGCAGCACCGGGACACCCGAGGTTTGTTTCTTC	CASSTGTPEVCFF
.	TRBV12-1	TRBJ1-2	.	TGTGCCAGCAGCTCCTCGACAGGGAACGGCTATGGCTACACCTTC	CASSSSTGNGYGYTF
.	TRBV7-9	TRBJ2-1	.	TGTGCCAGCAGCCCCTCGGGACTTTCCTACAATGAGCAGTTCTTC	CASSPSGLSYNEQFF
.	TRBV28	TRBJ1-1	TRBD1	TGTGCCAGCAGTTCGCCCAGGACAGGGAGTGGCACTGAAGCTTTCTTT	CASSSPRTGSGTEAFF
.	TRBV4-2	TRBJ1-1	TRBD1	TGTGCCAGCAGCCAAGAGGACAGGGGCTCTGAAGCTTTCTTT	CASSQEDRGSEAFF
.	TRBV7-8	TRBJ2-7	.	TGTGCCAGCAGCGCTAGTACCTCCTACGAGCAGTACTTC	CASSASTSYEQYF
once	TRBV28	TRBJ1-3	.	TGTGCCAGCAGTTTACCCATTAGCTCTGGAAACACCATATATTTT	CASSLPISSGNTIYF
.	TRBV18	TRBJ2-7	.	TGTGCCAGCTCACTAGGACTAACCCCCTCCTACGAGCAGTACTTC	CASSLGLTPSYEQYF
few	TRBV6-6	TRBJ2-4	.	TGTGCCAGCGGGCTTTTAGCCAAAAACATTCAGTACTTC	CASGLLAKNIQYF
.	TRBV7-2	TRBJ1-3	TRBD1	TGTGCCAGCAGGACGACAGGGTCTGGAAACACCATATATTTT	CASRTTGSGNTIYF
.	TRBV5-1	TRBJ1-1	TRBD1	TGCGCCAGCAGCTTGGCACCTACAGGGGAAGGGACTGAAGCTTTCTTT	CASSLAPTGEGTEAFF
few	TRBV18	TRBJ2-7	.	TGTGCCAGCTCACCACTAGACAGCTCCTACGAGCAGTACTTC	CASSPLDSSYEQYF
once	TRBV4-2	TRBJ2-1	TRBD2	TGTGCCAGCAGCCAAGACTGGCCTAGCGGGATAGGGTCCTACAATGAGCAGTTCTTC	CASSQDWPSGIGSYNEQFF
.	TRBV7-9	TRBJ2-6	TRBD2	TGTGCCAGCAGCTTACCCTTGGAGCGGGATAGCTCTGGGGCCAACGTCCTGACTTTC	CASSLPLERDSSGANVLTF
once	TRBV18	TRBJ2-2	TRBD2	TGTGCCAGCTCACCGGGTCTAGCGGGAGTCACCGGGGAGCTGTTTTTT	CASSPGLAGVTGELFF
.	TRBV10-1	TRBJ2-3	TRBD2	TGCGCCAGCAGTGAGTCGACTAGCGGGGGACCGGGTTATGACACAGATACGCAGTATTTT	CASSESTSGGPGYDTDTQYF
.	TRBV6-4	TRBJ2-6	TRBD1	TGTGCCAGCAGCGCAGAGGGTGGGACAGTGAGCTCTGGGGCCAACGTCCTGACTTTC	CASSAEGGTVSSGANVLTF
.	TRBV10-2	TRBJ2-7	TRBD2	TGCGCCAGCAGTGATAGCGGGAGATTATACGAGCAGTACTTC	CASSDSGRLYEQYF
.	TRBV2	TRBJ2-2	.	TGTGCCAGCAGTGAATTCGACAGGCCGCAAGGGCTGTTTTTT	CASSEFDRPQGLFF
.	TRBV9	TRBJ2-5	.	TGTGCCAGCAGCGTTTCCTGGGGGCCGCAAGAGACCCAGTACTTC	CASSVSWGPQETQYF
.	TRBV4-1	TRBJ2-3	TRBD2	TGCGCCAGCAGCCAAGGCGGAGCTAGCGGGAAGCTAGATACGCAGTATTTT	CASSQGGASGKLDTQYF
.	TRBV15	TRBJ1-1	.	TGTGCCACCAGCAGTGCGGGACTGATGAACACTGAAGCTTTCTTT	CATSSAGLMNTEAFF